This T cell receptor beta chain appears in the sequencing data of a study of T cell responses to AZD1222 COVID-19 vaccine. Study findings and constraints: Scientists sampled the repertoires only once the peak T cell response had passed. Regions left unmutated in variants are reportedly the target of nearly half of spike-specific TCRs. Spike was spanned by vaccine-associated CD4 TCRs, which were dominant at 160-218 and 743-854. Elevations in Spike-specific TCR breadth and depth followed administration of two AZD1222 doses.

Notes on this clone: What it binds is unknown. This CDR3 is missing its conserved last phenylalanine or tryptophan, likely due to a read error. Because the CDR3's place on the DNA is in doubt, the DNA is left out and the CDR3 is given as listed by TCRdb.

Sequencing used immunoSEQ multiplex PCR; TCRdb keeps in-frame clones, though not all of them. The sample has 130,000 to 150,000 clones; 88% are singletons. The CDR3 is 11 residues long, counting both termini. The source material was peripheral blood, sampled 28 days after the second dose of the MenACWY control vaccine. This TCR was recovered from an adult who received the MenACWY meningococcal vaccine as a control. V and J are TRBV12-3 or TRBV12-4 and TRBJ2-7; TRBD2 is the table's D call, not checked against the DNA. CDR3 protein: CASSLKVAGPL.